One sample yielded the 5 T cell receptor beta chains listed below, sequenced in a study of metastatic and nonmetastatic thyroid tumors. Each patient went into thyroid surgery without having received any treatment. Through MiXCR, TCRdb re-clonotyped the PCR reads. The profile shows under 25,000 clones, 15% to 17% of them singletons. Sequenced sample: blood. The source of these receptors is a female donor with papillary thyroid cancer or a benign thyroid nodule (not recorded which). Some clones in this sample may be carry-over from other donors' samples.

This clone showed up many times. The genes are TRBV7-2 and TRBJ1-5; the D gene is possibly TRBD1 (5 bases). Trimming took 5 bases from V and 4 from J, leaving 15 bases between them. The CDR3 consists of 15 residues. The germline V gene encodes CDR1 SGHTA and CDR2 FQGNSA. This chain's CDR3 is CASSLAGTSNQPQHF. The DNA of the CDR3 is TGTGCCAGCAGCCTCGCCGGGACGAGTAATCAGCCCCAGCATTTT.

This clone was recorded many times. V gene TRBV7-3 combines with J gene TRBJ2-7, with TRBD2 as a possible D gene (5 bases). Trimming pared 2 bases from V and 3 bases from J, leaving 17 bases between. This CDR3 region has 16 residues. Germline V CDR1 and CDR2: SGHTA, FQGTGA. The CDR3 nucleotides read TGTGCCAGCAGCTTATTCGTCCAGGACTTATTCTACGAGCAGTACTTC. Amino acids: CASSLFVQDLFYEQYF.

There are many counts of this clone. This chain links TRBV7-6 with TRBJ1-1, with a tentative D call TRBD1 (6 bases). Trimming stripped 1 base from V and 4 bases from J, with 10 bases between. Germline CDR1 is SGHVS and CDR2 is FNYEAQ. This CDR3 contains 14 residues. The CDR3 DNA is TGTGCCAGCAGCTTAGAACAGGGACTCACTGAAGCTTTCTTT. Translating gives CASSLEQGLTEAFF.

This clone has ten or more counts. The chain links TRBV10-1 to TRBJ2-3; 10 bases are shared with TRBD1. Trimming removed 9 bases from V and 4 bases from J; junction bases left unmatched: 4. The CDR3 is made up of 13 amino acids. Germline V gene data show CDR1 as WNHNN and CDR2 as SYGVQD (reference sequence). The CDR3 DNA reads TGCGCCAGTCGGGGACAGGGGTCAGATACGCAGTATTTT. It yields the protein CASRGQGSDTQYF.

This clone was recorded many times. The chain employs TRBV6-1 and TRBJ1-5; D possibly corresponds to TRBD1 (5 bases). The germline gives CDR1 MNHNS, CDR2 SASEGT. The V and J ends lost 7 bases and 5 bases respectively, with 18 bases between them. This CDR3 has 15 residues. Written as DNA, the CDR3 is TGTGCCAGCATCATAGCCCTTGGGGCCCATCAGCCCCAGCATTTT. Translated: CASIIALGAHQPQHF.